This TCR beta chain was observed in a study of blood T cell repertoires in COVID-19. Study summary: Samples representing acute and convalescent COVID-19 were sourced from the United States, Italy and Spain. The analysed material was cDNA or gDNA that came from T cells, B-cell-depleted T cells, or PBMCs.

Trimming took 3 bases from V and 6 from J, leaving 8 bases between them. From germline, CDR1 is LGHNA and CDR2 YNFKEQ. The CDR3 sequence is 13 residues long. Per the original data handling: Researchers report that nucleated cell counts were estimated from reference gene primer amplification. Profiling relied on immunoSEQ multiplex PCR, and the TCRdb table lists in-frame clones only, not all of them. V and J calls plus clone size are reproduced from that table; the DNA served to infer D and trimming. In the table there are tens of thousands of clones, approximately 86% of which are singletons. Sequenced material: peripheral blood. J is TRBJ1-4 and V is TRBV4-2; D remains ambiguous. The sequence was obtained from a man aged 55 to 70 with acute or convalescent COVID-19. The CDR3 loop is CASSQEIHEKLFF. The DNA for the CDR3 is TGTGCCAGCAGCCAGGAGATTCATGAAAAACTGTTTTTT.